A selection of T cell receptor beta chains follows, all from one sample in a study of Ad26.COV2.S vaccination and SARS-CoV-2 variants. The data were produced by immunoSEQ multiplex PCR, yet TCRdb's version contains in-frame clones alone and is incomplete. In the table there are 430,000 or so clones, 90% of which are singletons. The sample here was peripheral blood, taken in a trial of Ad26.COV2.S vaccine versus placebo. These receptors were collected from a person between 18 and 65 years old who received the Ad26.COV2.S COVID-19 vaccine or a placebo. CDR3s include the opening cysteine and the closing phenylalanine or tryptophan. D genes are given only for firm matches. Clone size, where shown, is once, few, many, or a class for clones that have expanded.

-	once	TRBV3-1/TRBV3-2	TRBJ2-1	TGTGCCAGCAGCCAAGATCCCCCGGGCAGGGGAACCTACAATGAGCAGTTCTTC	CASSQDPPGRGTYNEQFF
TRBD2	-	TRBV28	TRBJ2-7	TGTGCCAGCAGGGACATGGGGCTAGCGGGAAAGTACGAGCAGTACTTC	CASRDMGLAGKYEQYF
TRBD2	once	TRBV27	TRBJ2-1	TGTGCCAGCAGTTTTGACCCCGGGACTAGCGGGAGTTACAATGAGCAGTTCTTC	CASSFDPGTSGSYNEQFF
TRBD1	-	TRBV28	TRBJ1-1	TGTGCCAGCAGTCAGCCGACAGGGGGCGCAACGGAAGCTTTCTTT	CASSQPTGGATEAFF
TRBD2	-	TRBV28	TRBJ2-7	TGTGCCAGCAGTCTCACTAGCGGGAGCAACCCCGAGCAGTACTTC	CASSLTSGSNPEQYF
-	-	TRBV20-1	TRBJ2-3	TGCAGTGCTAGTGTTTCTAGAGGTACAGATACGCAGTATTTT	CSASVSRGTDTQYF
-	-	TRBV7-6	TRBJ2-2	TGTGCCAGCAGCTTATTTACGGGAGTTGACACCGGGGAGCTGTTTTTT	CASSLFTGVDTGELFF
-	-	TRBV11-1	TRBJ1-4	TGTGCCAGCAGCTCCAAAACAACTAATGAAAAACTGTTTTTT	CASSSKTTNEKLFF
-	-	TRBV29-1	TRBJ1-1	TGCAGCGTTGATCTTTACACTGAAGCTTTCTTT	CSVDLYTEAFF
TRBD1	-	TRBV9	TRBJ2-2	TGTGCCAGCAGCGTCTCCAGGGGGCACGAGAACACCGGGGAGCTGTTTTTT	CASSVSRGHENTGELFF
TRBD2	-	TRBV28	TRBJ2-7	TGTGCCAGCAGTTTGACTATTAGCGGGGCCTACGAGCAGTACTTC	CASSLTISGAYEQYF
TRBD2	-	TRBV7-6	TRBJ2-1	TGTGCCAGCAGCCACGCAGGGATAGCGGGGGGCAATGAGCAGTTCTTC	CASSHAGIAGGNEQFF
-	-	TRBV18	TRBJ2-2	TGTGCCAGCTCACCACCTTTTGCACCTCCGAACACCGGGGAGCTGTTTTTT	CASSPPFAPPNTGELFF
-	-	TRBV7-2	TRBJ1-6	TGTGCCAGCAGCTTAGAGGGGACGTCTAATTCACCCCTCCACTTT	CASSLEGTSNSPLHF
-	-	TRBV6-2/TRBV6-3	TRBJ2-1	TGTGCCAGCAGCGACCGGAATGAGCAGTTCTTC	CASSDRNEQFF
-	-	TRBV28	TRBJ2-7	TGTGCCAGCAGTTTACCCCGACTAAAAGGGAAGCAGTACTTC	CASSLPRLKGKQYF
TRBD1	-	TRBV10-3	TRBJ2-1	TGTGCCATCAGTGGGGGACAGACCCCCTACAATGAGCAGTTCTTC	CAISGGQTPYNEQFF
-	-	TRBV4-1	TRBJ2-1	TGCGCCAGCAGCCAAGTCTCCAGCGGAGCTTACAATGAGCAGTTCTTC	CASSQVSSGAYNEQFF
-	once	TRBV3-1/TRBV3-2	TRBJ2-1	TGTGCCAGCAGCCAAGATCCGGGATACAATGAGCAGTTCTTC	CASSQDPGYNEQFF
-	-	TRBV18	TRBJ2-2	TGTGCCAGCTCACCATTTACGGACGGACCGAACACCGGGGAGCTGTTTTTT	CASSPFTDGPNTGELFF
-	-	TRBV29-1	TRBJ2-1	TGCAGCGGTGGAAATAGTGAGCAGTTCTTC	CSGGNSEQFF
TRBD2	-	TRBV5-1	TRBJ2-3	TGCGCCAGCAGGTTGGGGACTAGCGGGATATCAGATACGCAGTATTTT	CASRLGTSGISDTQYF
-	few	TRBV19	TRBJ2-7	TGTGCCAGTAGTATGGAGGGCGGGAACTACGAGCAGTACTTC	CASSMEGGNYEQYF
-	-	TRBV9	TRBJ2-7	TGTGCCAGCAGCGTAGATCAGGGCGCGTCCTACGAGCAGTACTTC	CASSVDQGASYEQYF
-	-	TRBV5-4	TRBJ2-4	TGTGCCAGCAGCTTGGCGCGGGAAAACATTCAGTACTTC	CASSLARENIQYF
TRBD1	-	TRBV19	TRBJ1-5	TGTGCCAGTAGTACAGGACAGGGGGCAAATCAGCCCCAGCATTTT	CASSTGQGANQPQHF
-	-	TRBV20-1	TRBJ2-7	TGCAGTGCTAGAGATCCCCCCAGGTTGACCTTC	CSARDPPRLTF
-	-	TRBV19	TRBJ2-4	TGTGCCACCACGAATAGGGGGGTGGACATTCAGTACTTC	CATTNRGVDIQYF
-	-	TRBV6-5	TRBJ2-3	TGTGCCAGCAGTTACCCCAGCGGAACTAGCACAGATACGCAGTATTTT	CASSYPSGTSTDTQYF
-	-	TRBV11-3	TRBJ2-1	TGTGCCAGCAGCTTGAGAGTAGCGACCTACAATGAGCAGTTCTTC	CASSLRVATYNEQFF
TRBD2	-	TRBV7-3	TRBJ2-3	TGTGCCAGCAGAAGAGCGGGAGGGACAGATACGCAGTATTTT	CASRRAGGTDTQYF
-	-	TRBV30	TRBJ2-2	TGTGCCTGGAGTTCCCGGGACCAGGGGGAGCTGTTTTTT	CAWSSRDQGELFF
-	-	TRBV3-1/TRBV3-2	TRBJ1-3	TGTGCCAGCAGCCCTCCTCAGGATCACTCTGGAAACACCATATATTTT	CASSPPQDHSGNTIYF
-	-	TRBV19	TRBJ1-2	TGTGCCAGTAGTATAGGGCCACAGGGAACTAACTATGGCTACACCTTC	CASSIGPQGTNYGYTF
TRBD1	-	TRBV10-3	TRBJ1-2	TGTGCCATCAGTGCGGACAGGGGGCTCTATGGCTACACCTTC	CAISADRGLYGYTF
TRBD2	-	TRBV7-9	TRBJ2-3	TGTGCCAGCAGCACCCGGACTAGCGGGAGAACAGATACGCAGTATTTT	CASSTRTSGRTDTQYF
-	many	TRBV10-3	TRBJ2-2	TGTGCCATCAGTAAGGACAGTAACACCGGGGAGCTGTTTTTT	CAISKDSNTGELFF
TRBD2	-	TRBV2	TRBJ2-4	TGTGCCAGCAGTAGGGGAGGGCAGGGCGCCAAAAACATTCAGTACTTC	CASSRGGQGAKNIQYF
-	few	TRBV6-2/TRBV6-3	TRBJ2-7	TGTGCCAGCAGTAAACGGTGGGAGCAGTACTTC	CASSKRWEQYF
-	-	TRBV9	TRBJ1-3	TGTGCCAGCAGCGTAGTGCAGGGATTCTCTGGAAACACCATATATTTT	CASSVVQGFSGNTIYF
TRBD1	-	TRBV6-5	TRBJ1-2	TGTGCCAGCAGCCGCGGGACAGGTGACTATGGCTACACCTTC	CASSRGTGDYGYTF
TRBD1	-	TRBV9	TRBJ1-4	TGTGCCAGCAGCCCCAGACAGGGTGAAAAACTGTTTTTT	CASSPRQGEKLFF
-	-	TRBV13	TRBJ1-2	TGTGCCAGCAGCCACCGAGATGGCTACACCTTC	CASSHRDGYTF
-	-	TRBV29-1	TRBJ1-1	TGCAGCGTTCACAGCATGAACACTGAAGCTTTCTTT	CSVHSMNTEAFF
TRBD2	-	TRBV19	TRBJ2-3	TGTGCCAGTAGTACCCAACTAGCGGGAGCGGTAGATACGCAGTATTTT	CASSTQLAGAVDTQYF
-	once	TRBV21-1	TRBJ1-4	TGTGCCAGCAGCACTCCCGCGGACAGGGGAAAATTCGATGAAAAACTGTTTTTT	CASSTPADRGKFDEKLFF
TRBD1	-	TRBV5-8	TRBJ2-2	TGTGCCAGCAGCAGACCGGGACAGGAGAACACCGGGGAGCTGTTTTTT	CASSRPGQENTGELFF
-	-	TRBV4-1	TRBJ2-1	TGCGCCAGCCGAGAGGGTGGGTCCTACAATGAGCAGTTCTTC	CASREGGSYNEQFF
-	few	TRBV27	TRBJ2-3	TGTGCCAGCAGCTTTACGTGGGCTGGTCCAGATACGCAGTATTTT	CASSFTWAGPDTQYF
-	-	TRBV5-4	TRBJ2-5	TGTGCCAGCAGCTTGGCAGGAGGAGAGACCCAGTACTTC	CASSLAGGETQYF
-	once	TRBV12-3/TRBV12-4	TRBJ2-3	TGTGCCAGCAGTTTAGGGGATACGCAGTATTTT	CASSLGDTQYF
TRBD1	-	TRBV30	TRBJ2-4	TGTGCCTGGGGGACAGCACTAGCCAAAAACATTCAGTACTTC	CAWGTALAKNIQYF
TRBD2	-	TRBV10-2	TRBJ2-1	TGCGCCAGCAGGGAACTAGCGGGAGGCTACAATGAGCAGTTCTTC	CASRELAGGYNEQFF
-	-	TRBV7-2	TRBJ1-5	TGTGCCAGCAGCTTAAATATCCAGGGCGATCAGCCCCAGCATTTT	CASSLNIQGDQPQHF
-	-	TRBV3-1/TRBV3-2	TRBJ2-5	TGTGCCAGCAGCCAAGCTAGCAGATCGGAGACCCAGTACTTC	CASSQASRSETQYF
TRBD2	-	TRBV6-5	TRBJ2-2	TGTGCCAGCAGTTACGAGGGACTAGCGAACACCGGGGAGCTGTTTTTT	CASSYEGLANTGELFF
-	-	TRBV18	TRBJ1-2	TGTGCCAGCTCACCAACAGCCCCTAACTATGGCTACACCTTC	CASSPTAPNYGYTF